This T cell receptor (beta chain) was sequenced in a study of graft-versus-host responses after intestinal transplantation. The study, taken as a whole, reports: Declining HvG levels early post-transplant were linked to peak circulating GvH clone levels. Across patients carrying graft-donor T cell macrochimerism, allografts held high graft-versus-host to host-versus-graft clonal ratios. GvH clones turned up in recipient marrow; some had shown up first in ileum or blood.

To note about this clone: As yet, its antigen is unknown.

V was trimmed by 7 bases and J by 1 base, leaving 9 bases between them. CDR1 and CDR2 (germline): SGHNT, YENEEA. The CDR3 runs 13 residues. Clones were sequenced by immunoSEQ multiplex PCR, and TCRdb holds only the in-frame ones, with some missing. This table has tens of thousands of clones, about 90% appearing once. The TCR comes from a human patient who received an intestinal transplant, so some T cells may come from the graft donor. This chain links TRBV11-3 with TRBJ2-3; D may be TRBD2 (6 bases). The material sequenced was PBMCs, taken 98 days after intestinal transplantation. This CDR3 is CASTSGGTDTQYF. For the CDR3, the DNA is TGTGCCAGCACGTCGGGGGGCACAGATACGCAGTATTTT.